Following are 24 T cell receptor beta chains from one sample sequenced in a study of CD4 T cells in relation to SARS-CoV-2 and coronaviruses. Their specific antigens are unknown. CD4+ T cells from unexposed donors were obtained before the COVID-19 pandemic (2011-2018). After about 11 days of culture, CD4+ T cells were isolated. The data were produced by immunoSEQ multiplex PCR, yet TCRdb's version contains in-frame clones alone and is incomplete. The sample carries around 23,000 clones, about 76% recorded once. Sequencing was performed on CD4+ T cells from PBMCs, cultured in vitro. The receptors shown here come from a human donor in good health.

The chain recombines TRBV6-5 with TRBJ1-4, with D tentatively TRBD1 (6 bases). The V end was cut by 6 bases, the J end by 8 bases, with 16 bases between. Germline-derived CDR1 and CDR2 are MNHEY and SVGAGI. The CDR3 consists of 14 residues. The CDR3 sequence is CASRPGTQREKLFF. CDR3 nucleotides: TGTGCCAGCAGACCCGGGACACAGCGCGAAAAACTGTTTTTT.

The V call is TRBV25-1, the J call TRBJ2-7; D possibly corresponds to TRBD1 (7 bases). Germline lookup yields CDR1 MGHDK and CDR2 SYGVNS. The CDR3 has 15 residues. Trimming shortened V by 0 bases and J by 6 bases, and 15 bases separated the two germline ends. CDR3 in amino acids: CASSEYRGGGLEQYF. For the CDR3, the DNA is TGTGCCAGCAGTGAATATCGCGGAGGGGGCCTCGAGCAGTACTTC.

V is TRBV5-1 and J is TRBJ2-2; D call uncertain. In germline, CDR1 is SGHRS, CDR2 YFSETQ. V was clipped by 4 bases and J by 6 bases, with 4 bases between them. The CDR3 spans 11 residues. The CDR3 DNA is TGCGCCAGCAGCAGTGCCGGGGAGCTGTTTTTT. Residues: CASSSAGELFF.

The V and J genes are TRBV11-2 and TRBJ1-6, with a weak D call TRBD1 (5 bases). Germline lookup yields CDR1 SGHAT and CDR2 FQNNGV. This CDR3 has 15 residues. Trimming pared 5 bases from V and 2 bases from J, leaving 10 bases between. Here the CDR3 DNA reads TGTGCCAGCAGCCGAGGGGCCCCCTATAATTCACCCCTCCACTTT. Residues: CASSRGAPYNSPLHF.

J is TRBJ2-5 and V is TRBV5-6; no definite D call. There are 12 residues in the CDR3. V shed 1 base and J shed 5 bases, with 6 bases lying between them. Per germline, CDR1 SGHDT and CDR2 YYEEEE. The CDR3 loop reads CASSLFRETQYF. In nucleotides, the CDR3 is TGTGCCAGCAGCTTGTTTCGGGAGACCCAGTACTTC.

The CDR3 DNA follows: TGTGCCAGCAGTTTGGGTCGGTACAATGAGCAGTTCTTC. It yields the protein CASSLGRYNEQFF. The chain combines TRBV12-3 or TRBV12-4 with TRBJ2-1; D is uncertain. The CDR3 extends over 13 amino acids. Trimming took 3 bases from V and 4 from J, leaving 7 bases between them.

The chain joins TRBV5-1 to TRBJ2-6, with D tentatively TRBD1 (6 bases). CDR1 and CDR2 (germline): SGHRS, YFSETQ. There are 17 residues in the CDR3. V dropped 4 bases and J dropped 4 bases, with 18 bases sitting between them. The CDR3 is CASSKETGSSGANVLTF. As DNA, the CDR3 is TGCGCCAGCAGCAAAGAGACAGGTTCTAGCGGGGCCAACGTCCTGACTTTC.

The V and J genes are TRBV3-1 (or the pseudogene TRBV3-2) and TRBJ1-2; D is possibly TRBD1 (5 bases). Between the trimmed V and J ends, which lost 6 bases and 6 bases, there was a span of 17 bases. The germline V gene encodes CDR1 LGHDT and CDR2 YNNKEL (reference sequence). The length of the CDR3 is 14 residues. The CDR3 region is CASRLNVGANGYTF. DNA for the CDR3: TGTGCCAGCAGACTTAATGTAGGGGCTAATGGCTACACCTTC.

The chain's CDR3 is CASSPSGSQYTEAFF. The CDR3 nucleotides are TGCGCCAGCAGCCCATCCGGGTCGCAATACACTGAAGCTTTCTTT. The rearrangement links TRBV4-3 to TRBJ1-1; D remains ambiguous. The germline gives CDR1 LGHNA, CDR2 YSLEER. The CDR3 extends over 15 amino acids. The V end lost 4 bases, the J end lost 3 bases, and 15 bases lay between the germline ends.

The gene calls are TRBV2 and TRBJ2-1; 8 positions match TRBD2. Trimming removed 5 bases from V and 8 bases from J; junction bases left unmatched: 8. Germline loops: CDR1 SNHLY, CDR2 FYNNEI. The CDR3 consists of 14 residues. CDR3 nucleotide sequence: TGTGCCAGCAGTAAGGGACTAGTTATCGATGAGCAGTTCTTC. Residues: CASSKGLVIDEQFF.

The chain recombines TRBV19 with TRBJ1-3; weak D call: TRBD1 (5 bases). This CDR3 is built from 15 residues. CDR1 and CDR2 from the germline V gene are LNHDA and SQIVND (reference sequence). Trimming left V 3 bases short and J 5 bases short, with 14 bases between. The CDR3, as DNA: TGTGCCAGTAGTATTGGTGGGGCAGAAAGAAACACCATATATTTT. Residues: CASSIGGAERNTIYF.

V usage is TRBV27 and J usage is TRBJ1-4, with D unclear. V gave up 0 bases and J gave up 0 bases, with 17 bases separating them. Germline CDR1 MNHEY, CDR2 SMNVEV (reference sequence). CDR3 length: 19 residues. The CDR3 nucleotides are TGTGCCAGCAGTTTATCCCCGGCCCCCAACCTGGCAACTAATGAAAAACTGTTTTTT. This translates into CASSLSPAPNLATNEKLFF.

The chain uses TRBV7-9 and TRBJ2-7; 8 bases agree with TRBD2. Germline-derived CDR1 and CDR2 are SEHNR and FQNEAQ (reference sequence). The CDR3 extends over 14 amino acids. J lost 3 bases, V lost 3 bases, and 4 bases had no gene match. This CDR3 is CASSFGGGSYEQYF. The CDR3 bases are TGTGCCAGCAGCTTCGGCGGGGGGAGCTACGAGCAGTACTTC.

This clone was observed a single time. This chain's CDR3 is CSVGTGRLIGELFF. In nucleotides, the CDR3 is TGCAGCGTGGGAACGGGACGGCTGATCGGGGAGCTGTTTTTT. The chain joins TRBV29-1 to TRBJ2-2, with D possibly called TRBD1 or TRBD2 (5 bases each). The CDR3 runs 14 residues. Germline CDR1 SQVTM, CDR2 ANQGSEA. Trimming shortened V by 6 bases and J by 7 bases, and 18 bases separated the two germline ends.

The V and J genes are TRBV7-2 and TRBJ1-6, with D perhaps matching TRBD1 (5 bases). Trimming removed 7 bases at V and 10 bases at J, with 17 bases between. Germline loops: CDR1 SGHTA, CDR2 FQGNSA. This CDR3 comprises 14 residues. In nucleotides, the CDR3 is TGTGCCAGCAATGGGGGGAATCGGGGGTCACCCCTCCACTTT. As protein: CASNGGNRGSPLHF. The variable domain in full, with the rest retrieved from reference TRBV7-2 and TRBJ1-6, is GAGVSQSPSNKVTEKGKDVELRCDPISGHTALYWYRQSLGQGLEFLIYFQGNSAPDKSGLPSDRFSAERTGGSVSTLTIQRTQQEDSAVYLCASNGGNRGSPLHFGNGTRLTVT.

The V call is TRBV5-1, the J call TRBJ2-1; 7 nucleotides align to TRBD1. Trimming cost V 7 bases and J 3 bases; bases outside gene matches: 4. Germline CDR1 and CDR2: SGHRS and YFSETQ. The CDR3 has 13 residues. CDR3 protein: CASGTEIYNEQFF. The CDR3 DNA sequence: TGCGCCAGCGGGACAGAGATCTACAATGAGCAGTTCTTC.

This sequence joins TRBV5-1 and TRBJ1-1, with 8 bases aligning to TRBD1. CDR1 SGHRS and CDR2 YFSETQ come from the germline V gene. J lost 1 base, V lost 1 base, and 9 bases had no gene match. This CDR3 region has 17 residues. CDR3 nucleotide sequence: TGCGCCAGCAGCTTGAGCGGACAGGGAAAAGGGAACACTGAAGCTTTCTTT. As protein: CASSLSGQGKGNTEAFF.

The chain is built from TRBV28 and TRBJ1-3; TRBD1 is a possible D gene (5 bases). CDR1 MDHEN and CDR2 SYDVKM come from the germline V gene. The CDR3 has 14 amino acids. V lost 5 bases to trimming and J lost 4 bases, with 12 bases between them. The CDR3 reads CASSQVGGGNTIYF. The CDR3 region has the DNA TGTGCCAGCAGTCAAGTTGGGGGAGGAAACACCATATATTTT.

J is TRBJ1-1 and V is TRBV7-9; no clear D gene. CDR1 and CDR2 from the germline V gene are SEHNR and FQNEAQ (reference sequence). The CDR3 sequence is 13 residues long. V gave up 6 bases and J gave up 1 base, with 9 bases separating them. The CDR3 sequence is CASSFSQNTEAFF. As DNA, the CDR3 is TGTGCCAGCAGTTTCTCACAGAACACTGAAGCTTTCTTT.

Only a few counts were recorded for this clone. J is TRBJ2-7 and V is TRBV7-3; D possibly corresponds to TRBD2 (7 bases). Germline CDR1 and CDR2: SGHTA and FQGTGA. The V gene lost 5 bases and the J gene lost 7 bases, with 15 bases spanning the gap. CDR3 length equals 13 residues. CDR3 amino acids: CASSPGGLGEQYF. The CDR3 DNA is TGTGCCAGCAGCCCCGGGGGGCTAGGGGAGCAGTACTTC.

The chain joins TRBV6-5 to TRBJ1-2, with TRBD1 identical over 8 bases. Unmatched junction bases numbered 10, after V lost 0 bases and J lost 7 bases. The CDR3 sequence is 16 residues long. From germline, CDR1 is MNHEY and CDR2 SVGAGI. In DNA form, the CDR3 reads TGTGCCAGCAGTTACTCGAATCCAGGGGGCGTGGGTGGCTACACCTTC. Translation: CASSYSNPGGVGGYTF.

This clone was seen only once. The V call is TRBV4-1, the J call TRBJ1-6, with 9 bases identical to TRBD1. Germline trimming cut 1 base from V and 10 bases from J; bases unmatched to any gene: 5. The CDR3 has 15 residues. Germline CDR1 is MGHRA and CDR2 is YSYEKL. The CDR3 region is CASSQVDRGGSPLHF. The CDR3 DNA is TGCGCCAGCAGCCAAGTCGACAGGGGGGGATCACCCCTCCACTTT.

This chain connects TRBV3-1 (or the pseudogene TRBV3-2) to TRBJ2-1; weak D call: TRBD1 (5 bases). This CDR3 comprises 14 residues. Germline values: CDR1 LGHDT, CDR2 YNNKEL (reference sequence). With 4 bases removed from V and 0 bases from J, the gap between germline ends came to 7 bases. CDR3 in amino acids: CASSPRVSYNEQFF. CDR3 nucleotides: TGTGCCAGCAGCCCCAGGGTCTCCTACAATGAGCAGTTCTTC.

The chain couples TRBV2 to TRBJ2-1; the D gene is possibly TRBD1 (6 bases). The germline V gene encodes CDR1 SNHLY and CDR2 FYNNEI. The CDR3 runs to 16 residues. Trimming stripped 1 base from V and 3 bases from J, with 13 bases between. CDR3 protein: CASSEGPGHRYNEQFF. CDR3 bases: TGTGCCAGCAGTGAAGGTCCGGGACACCGCTACAATGAGCAGTTCTTC.